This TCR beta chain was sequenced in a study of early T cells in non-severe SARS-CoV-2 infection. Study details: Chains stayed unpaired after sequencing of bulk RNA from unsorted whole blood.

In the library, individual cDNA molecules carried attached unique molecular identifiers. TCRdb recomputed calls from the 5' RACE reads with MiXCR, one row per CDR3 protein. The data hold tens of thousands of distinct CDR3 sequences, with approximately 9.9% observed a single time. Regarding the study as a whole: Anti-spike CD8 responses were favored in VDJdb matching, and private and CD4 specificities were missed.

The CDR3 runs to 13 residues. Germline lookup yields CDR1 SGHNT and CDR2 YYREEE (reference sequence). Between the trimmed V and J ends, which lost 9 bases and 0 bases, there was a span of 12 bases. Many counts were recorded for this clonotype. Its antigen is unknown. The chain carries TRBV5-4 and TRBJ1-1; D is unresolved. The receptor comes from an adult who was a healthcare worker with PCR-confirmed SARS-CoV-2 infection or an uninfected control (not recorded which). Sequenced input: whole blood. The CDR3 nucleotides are TGTGCCACAGCGGTAGAGATGAACACTGAAGCTTTCTTT. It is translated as CATAVEMNTEAFF. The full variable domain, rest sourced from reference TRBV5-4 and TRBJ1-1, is ETGVTQSPTHLIKTRGQQVTLRCSSQSGHNTVSWYQQALGQGPQFIFQYYREEENGRGNFPPRFSGLQFPNYSSELNVNALELDDSALYLCATAVEMNTEAFFGQGTRLTVV.